This T cell receptor beta chain was identified during a study of blood T cell repertoires in COVID-19. Study details: The United States, Italy and Spain provided the acute and convalescent COVID-19 samples. T cells, B-cell-depleted T cells, or PBMCs supplied cDNA or gDNA.

In the original workflow: Amplification with reference gene primers provided the estimates of nucleated cell counts. The data were produced by immunoSEQ multiplex PCR, yet TCRdb's version contains in-frame clones alone and is incomplete. The V and J calls and clone size come from that table; D and trimming were worked out from the DNA. The repertoire holds around 140,000 clones, 85% to 90% seen once, with roughly 18% in the top ten. CDR3 length equals 14 residues. Per the germline V gene, CDR1 is SGDLS and CDR2 is YYNGEE. V lost 1 base, J lost 4 bases, and 6 bases lay in between. The chain recombines TRBV9 with TRBJ1-6; maybe TRBD1 (5 bases). This receptor was taken from a middle-aged man with active or convalescent COVID-19. Sequenced sample: peripheral blood. CDR3 protein: CASSVTGYNSPLHF. CDR3 DNA sequence: TGTGCCAGCAGCGTAACAGGTTATAATTCACCCCTCCACTTT.